Listed here is a single T cell receptor (beta chain). These data belong to a study of blood T cell repertoires in COVID-19. Whole-study context: The cDNA or gDNA used as material had been derived from T cells, B-cell-depleted T cells, or PBMCs.

CDR3 length: 13 amino acids. CDR1 SGHAT and CDR2 FQNNGV come from the germline V gene. V lost 5 bases, J lost 6 bases, and 14 bases lay in between. Authors' data handling: Counts of nucleated cells, estimated from reference gene primer amplification, were obtained. The repertoire was sequenced with immunoSEQ multiplex PCR; TCRdb's copy has only in-frame clones and lacks some. The DNA was the basis for D and trimming; V, J and clone size are from that table. The sample yields around 15,000 clones, approximately 88% seen once. This TCR came from a woman in her 70s in a cohort sampled during active or convalescent COVID-19. V and J are TRBV11-2 and TRBJ2-7; possible D gene TRBD2, 6 bases. The sample comprised peripheral blood. As DNA, the CDR3 is TGTGCCAGCAGCGCACCGGGACTCCCCGAGCAGTACTTC. Encoded protein: CASSAPGLPEQYF.